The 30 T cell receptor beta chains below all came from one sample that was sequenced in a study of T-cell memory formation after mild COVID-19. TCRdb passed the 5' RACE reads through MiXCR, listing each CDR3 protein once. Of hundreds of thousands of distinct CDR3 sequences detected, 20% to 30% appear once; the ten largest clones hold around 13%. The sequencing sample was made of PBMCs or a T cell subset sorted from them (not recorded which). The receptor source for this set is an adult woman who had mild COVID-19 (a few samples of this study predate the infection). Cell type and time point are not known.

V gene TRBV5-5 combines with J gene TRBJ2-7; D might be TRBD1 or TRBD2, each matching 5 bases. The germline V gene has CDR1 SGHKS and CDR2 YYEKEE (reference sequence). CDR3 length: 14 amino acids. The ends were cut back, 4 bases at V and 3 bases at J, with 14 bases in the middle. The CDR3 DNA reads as TGTGCCAGCAGCCCCAGGGACGTCTTCTACGAGCAGTACTTC. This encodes CASSPRDVFYEQYF.

The CDR3 here is CATRPRDGFWDQPQHF. The CDR3 coding sequence is TGTGCCACCAGACCCAGGGACGGCTTTTGGGATCAGCCCCAGCATTTT. The genes are TRBV15 and TRBJ1-5, with D possibly being TRBD1 (5 bases). The CDR3 has 16 residues. Trimming removed 6 bases from V and 5 bases from J, with 20 bases in between. The V gene's germline CDR1 is LNHNV and CDR2 YYDKDF (reference sequence).

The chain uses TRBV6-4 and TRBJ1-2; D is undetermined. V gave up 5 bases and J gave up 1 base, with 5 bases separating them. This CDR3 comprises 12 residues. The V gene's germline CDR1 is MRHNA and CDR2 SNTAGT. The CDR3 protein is CASSQHNYGYTF. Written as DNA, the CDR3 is TGTGCCAGCAGTCAACATAACTATGGCTACACCTTC.

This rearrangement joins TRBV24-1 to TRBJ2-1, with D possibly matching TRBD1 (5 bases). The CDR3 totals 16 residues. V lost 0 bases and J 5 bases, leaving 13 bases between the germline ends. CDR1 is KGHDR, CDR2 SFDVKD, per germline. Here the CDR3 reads CATSDLSPQGDNEQFF. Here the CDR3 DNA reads TGTGCCACCAGTGATTTGTCCCCCCAAGGGGACAATGAGCAGTTCTTC.

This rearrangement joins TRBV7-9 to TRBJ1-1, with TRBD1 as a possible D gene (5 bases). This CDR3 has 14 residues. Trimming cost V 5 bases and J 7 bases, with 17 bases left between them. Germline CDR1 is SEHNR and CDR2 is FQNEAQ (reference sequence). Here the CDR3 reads CASSDRDFSYEAFF. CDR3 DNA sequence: TGTGCCAGCAGCGACCGGGACTTCAGTTATGAAGCTTTCTTT.

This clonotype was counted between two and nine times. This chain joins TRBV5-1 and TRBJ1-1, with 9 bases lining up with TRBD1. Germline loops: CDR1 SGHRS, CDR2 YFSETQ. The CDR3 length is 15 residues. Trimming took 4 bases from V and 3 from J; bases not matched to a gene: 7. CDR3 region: CASSNPGQGDTEAFF. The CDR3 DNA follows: TGCGCCAGCAGCAATCCGGGACAGGGTGACACTGAAGCTTTCTTT.

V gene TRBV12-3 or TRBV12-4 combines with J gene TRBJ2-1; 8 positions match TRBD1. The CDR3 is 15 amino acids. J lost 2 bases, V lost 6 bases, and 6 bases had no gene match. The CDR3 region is CASRPDRATYNEQFF. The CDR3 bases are TGTGCCAGCAGACCGGACAGGGCGACCTACAATGAGCAGTTCTTC.

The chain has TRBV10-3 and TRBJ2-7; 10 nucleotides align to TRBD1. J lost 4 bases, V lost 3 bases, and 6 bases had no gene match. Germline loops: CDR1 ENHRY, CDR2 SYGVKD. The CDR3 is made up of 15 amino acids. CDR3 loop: CAISDDRGPYYEQYF. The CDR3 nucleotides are TGTGCCATCAGTGACGACAGGGGGCCTTATTACGAGCAGTACTTC.

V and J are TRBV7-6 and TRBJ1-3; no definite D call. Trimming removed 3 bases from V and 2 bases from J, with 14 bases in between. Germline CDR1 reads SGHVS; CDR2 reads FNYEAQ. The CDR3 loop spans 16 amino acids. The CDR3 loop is CASSLVSVQPGNTIYF. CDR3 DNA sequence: TGTGCCAGCAGCTTGGTCTCCGTCCAGCCTGGAAACACCATATATTTT.

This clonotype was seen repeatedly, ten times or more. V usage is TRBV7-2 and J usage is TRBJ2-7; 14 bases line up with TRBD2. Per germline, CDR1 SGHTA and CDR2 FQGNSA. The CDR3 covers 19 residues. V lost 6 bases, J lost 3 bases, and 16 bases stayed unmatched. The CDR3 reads CASSSGPGLAGVVGYEQYF. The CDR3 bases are TGTGCCAGCAGTTCAGGACCGGGACTAGCGGGAGTAGTCGGCTACGAGCAGTACTTC.

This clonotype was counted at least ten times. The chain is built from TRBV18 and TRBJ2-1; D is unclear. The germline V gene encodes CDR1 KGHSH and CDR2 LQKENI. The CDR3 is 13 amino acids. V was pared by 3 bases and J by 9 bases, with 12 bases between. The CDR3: CASSPGLTGEQFF. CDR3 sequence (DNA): TGTGCCAGCTCACCTGGCTTGACGGGTGAGCAGTTCTTC.

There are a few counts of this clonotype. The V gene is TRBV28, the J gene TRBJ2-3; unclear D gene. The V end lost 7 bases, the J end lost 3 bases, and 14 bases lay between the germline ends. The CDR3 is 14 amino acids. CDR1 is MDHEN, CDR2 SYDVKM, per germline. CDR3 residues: CASTNHLGTDTQYF. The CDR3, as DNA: TGTGCCAGCACCAACCACCTCGGGACAGATACGCAGTATTTT.

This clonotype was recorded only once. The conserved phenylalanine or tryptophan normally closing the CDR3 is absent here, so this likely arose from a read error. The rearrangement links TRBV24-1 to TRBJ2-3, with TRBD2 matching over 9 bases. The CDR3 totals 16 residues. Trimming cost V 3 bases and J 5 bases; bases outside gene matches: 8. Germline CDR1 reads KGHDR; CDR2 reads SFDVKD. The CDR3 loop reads CATSDSLAGIRDTQYL. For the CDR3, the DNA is TGTGCCACCAGTGATAGTCTAGCGGGAATTAGAGATACGCAGTATTTA.

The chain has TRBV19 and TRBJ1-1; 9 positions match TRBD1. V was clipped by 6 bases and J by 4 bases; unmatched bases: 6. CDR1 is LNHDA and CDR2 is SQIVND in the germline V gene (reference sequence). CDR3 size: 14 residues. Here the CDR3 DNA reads TGTGCCAGTAGGCGGGACAGGGCCGTCACTGAAGCTTTCTTT. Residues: CASRRDRAVTEAFF.

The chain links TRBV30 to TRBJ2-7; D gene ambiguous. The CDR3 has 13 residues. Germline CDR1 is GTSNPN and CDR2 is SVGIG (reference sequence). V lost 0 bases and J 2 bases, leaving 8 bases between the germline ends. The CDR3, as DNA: TGTGCCTGGAGTGTATGGTCCCCCTACGAGCAGTACTTC. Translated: CAWSVWSPYEQYF.

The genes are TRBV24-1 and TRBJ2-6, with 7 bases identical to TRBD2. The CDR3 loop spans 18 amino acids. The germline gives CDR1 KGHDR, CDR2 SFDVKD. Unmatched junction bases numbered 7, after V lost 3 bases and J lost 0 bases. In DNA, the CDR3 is TGTGCCACCAGTGATGGACTAGGGCCAAGCTCTGGGGCCAACGTCCTGACTTTC. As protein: CATSDGLGPSSGANVLTF.

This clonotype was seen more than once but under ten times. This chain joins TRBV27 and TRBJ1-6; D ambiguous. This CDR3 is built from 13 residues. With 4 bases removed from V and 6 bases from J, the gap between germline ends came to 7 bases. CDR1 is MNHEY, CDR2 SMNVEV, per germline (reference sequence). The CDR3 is CASSSLSNSPLHF. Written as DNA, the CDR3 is TGTGCCAGCAGTTCCCTGAGTAATTCACCCCTCCACTTT.

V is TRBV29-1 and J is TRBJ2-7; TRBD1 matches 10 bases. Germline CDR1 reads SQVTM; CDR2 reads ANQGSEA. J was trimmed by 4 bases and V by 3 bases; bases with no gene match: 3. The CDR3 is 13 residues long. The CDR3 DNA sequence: TGCAGCGTTGAGGGACAGGGGACGTACGAGCAGTACTTC. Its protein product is CSVEGQGTYEQYF.

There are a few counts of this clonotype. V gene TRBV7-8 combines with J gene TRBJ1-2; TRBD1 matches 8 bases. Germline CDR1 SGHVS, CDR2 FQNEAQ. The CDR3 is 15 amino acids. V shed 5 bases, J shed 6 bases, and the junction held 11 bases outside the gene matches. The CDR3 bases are TGTGCCAGCAGCCTTCGTCGGACAGGGATGAATGGCTACACCTTC. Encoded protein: CASSLRRTGMNGYTF.

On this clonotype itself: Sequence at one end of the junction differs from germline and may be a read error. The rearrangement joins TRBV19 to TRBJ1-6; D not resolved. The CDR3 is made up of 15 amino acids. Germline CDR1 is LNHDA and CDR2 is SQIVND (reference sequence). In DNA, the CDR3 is TGTGCCAGTAGATTGGACGGCTCCAATAATTCACCCCTCCACTTT. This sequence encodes CASRLDGSNNSPLHF.

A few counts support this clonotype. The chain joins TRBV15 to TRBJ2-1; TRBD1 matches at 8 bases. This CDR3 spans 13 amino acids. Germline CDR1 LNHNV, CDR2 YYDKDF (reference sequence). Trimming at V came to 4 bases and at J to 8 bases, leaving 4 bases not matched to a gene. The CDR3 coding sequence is TGTGCCACCAGCACATCAGGGGGCTATGAGCAGTTCTTC. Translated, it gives CATSTSGGYEQFF.

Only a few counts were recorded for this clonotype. Written as DNA, the CDR3 is TGTGCCAGCGGAGCGCAGGGGCACACATCAGATACGCAGTATTTT. It codes for CASGAQGHTSDTQYF. The chain joins TRBV7-9 to TRBJ2-3; D is perhaps TRBD1 (6 bases). Trimming took 8 bases from V and 4 from J, leaving 19 bases between them. The CDR3 runs 15 residues. Germline-derived CDR1 and CDR2 are SEHNR and FQNEAQ (reference sequence).

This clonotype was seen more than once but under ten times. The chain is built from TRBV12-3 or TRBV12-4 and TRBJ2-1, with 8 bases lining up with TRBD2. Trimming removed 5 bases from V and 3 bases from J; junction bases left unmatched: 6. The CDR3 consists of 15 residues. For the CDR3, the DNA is TGTGCCAGCAGTCGCCGGGAGGGGGGCTACAATGAGCAGTTCTTC. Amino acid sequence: CASSRREGGYNEQFF.

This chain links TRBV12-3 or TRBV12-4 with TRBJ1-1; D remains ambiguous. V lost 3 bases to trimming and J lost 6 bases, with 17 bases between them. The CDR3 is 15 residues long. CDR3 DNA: TGTGCCAGCAGTTTGGTTTTGGCAGCGAGAGCTGAAGCTTTCTTT. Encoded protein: CASSLVLAARAEAFF.

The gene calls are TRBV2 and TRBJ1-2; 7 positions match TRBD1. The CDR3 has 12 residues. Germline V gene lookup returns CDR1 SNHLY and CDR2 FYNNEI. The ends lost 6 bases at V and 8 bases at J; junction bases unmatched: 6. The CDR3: CASRKDRVGYTF. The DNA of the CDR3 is TGTGCCAGCAGGAAAGACAGGGTGGGCTACACCTTC.

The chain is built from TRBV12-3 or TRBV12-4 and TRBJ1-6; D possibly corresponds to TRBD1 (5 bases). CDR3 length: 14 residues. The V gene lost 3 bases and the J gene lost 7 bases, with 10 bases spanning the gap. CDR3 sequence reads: CASSFRVGNSPLHF. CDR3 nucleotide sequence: TGTGCCAGCAGTTTCAGGGTCGGGAATTCACCCCTCCACTTT.

For the CDR3, the DNA is TGTGCCAGCTCACCCATCTCGTCAGATACGCAGTATTTT. Encoded protein: CASSPISSDTQYF. The chain carries TRBV18 and TRBJ2-3; D gene ambiguous. The germline V gene has CDR1 KGHSH and CDR2 LQKENI. CDR3 length: 13 residues. Trimming left V 3 bases short and J 4 bases short, with 8 bases between.

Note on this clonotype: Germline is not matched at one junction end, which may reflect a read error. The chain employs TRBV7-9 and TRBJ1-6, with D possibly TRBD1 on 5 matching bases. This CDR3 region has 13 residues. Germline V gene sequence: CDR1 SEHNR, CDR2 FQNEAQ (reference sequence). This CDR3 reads CDSSLGRDSPLHF. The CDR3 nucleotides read TGTGACAGCAGCCTGGGACGGGATTCACCCCTCCACTTT.

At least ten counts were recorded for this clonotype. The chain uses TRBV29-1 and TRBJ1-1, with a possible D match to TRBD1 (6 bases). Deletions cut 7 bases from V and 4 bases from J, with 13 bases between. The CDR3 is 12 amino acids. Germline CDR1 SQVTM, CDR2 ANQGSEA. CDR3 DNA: TGCAGCGCCAGACAGGTGATCACTGAAGCTTTCTTT. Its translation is CSARQVITEAFF.

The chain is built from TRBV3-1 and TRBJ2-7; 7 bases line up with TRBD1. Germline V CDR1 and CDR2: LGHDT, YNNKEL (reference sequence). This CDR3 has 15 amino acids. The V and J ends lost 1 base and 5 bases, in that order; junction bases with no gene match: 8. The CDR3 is CASSQGGTAINEQYF. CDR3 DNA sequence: TGTGCCAGCAGCCAAGGTGGGACAGCGATAAACGAGCAGTACTTC.